The entry that follows covers one T cell receptor (beta chain) sequence. This specimen belongs to a study of TIL therapy for anti-PD-1-resistant metastatic lung cancer. Study details: Tumors carried a median roughly 1.5 non-synonymous mutations per megabase.

The ends were cut back, 5 bases at V and 0 bases at J, with 14 bases in the middle. The V gene's germline CDR1 is SGHTA and CDR2 FQGNSA. This CDR3 spans 17 amino acids. The immunoSEQ assay was v3. Measured with immunoSEQ multiplex PCR; TCRdb has only the in-frame clones, and not every one. The profile shows around 50,000 clones, around 70% of them singletons. The time point here: pre-treatment sample, taken before nivolumab and TIL therapy. This clonotype was obtained from a person between 25 and 79 years old with non-small cell lung cancer. The starting material was blood, obtained at baseline. V and J are TRBV7-2 and TRBJ2-6; no firm D call. CDR3 residues: CASSLVGAPSGANVLTF. The CDR3 DNA sequence: TGTGCCAGCAGCCTCGTAGGAGCTCCCTCTGGGGCCAACGTCCTGACTTTC. Combining the CDR3 with reference TRBV7-2 and TRBJ2-6 gives the whole variable domain GAGVSQSPSNKVTEKGKDVELRCDPISGHTALYWYRQSLGQGLEFLIYFQGNSAPDKSGLPSDRFSAERTGGSVSTLTIQRTQQEDSAVYLCASSLVGAPSGANVLTFGAGSRLTVL.